The 4 T cell receptor beta chains below come from one sample, sequenced in a study of CXCR3-negative and CXCR3-positive naive CD8 T cells. General observations from the study: Higher TRB CDR3 hydrophobicity marked CXCR3-positive naive cells relative to CXCR3-negative naive cells.

These receptors' targets are unknown. The libraries of TRB cDNA were constructed through 5' RACE using UMI labels. For each CDR3 protein, TCRdb gives one entry from its re-call of the 5' RACE reads, without DNA. Its table records about 98,000 distinct CDR3 sequences. The sample taken for sequencing was naive CXCR3+ CD8+ T cells from blood. Stated subset: CD45RO-CCR7+CD27+CD95- naive CD8+ T cells expressing CXCR3 (TNR3+). Receptors originate from a human donor in good health. Some clones in this sample may be carry-over from other donors' samples.

CDR3 sequence: CASSLGRTAYGYTF. The gene calls are TRBV12-3 or TRBV12-4 and TRBJ1-2; TCRdb's D call, TRBD1, is unchecked because there is no DNA. The CDR3 has 14 residues.

The chain has TRBV5-1 and TRBJ2-7; TCRdb proposes TRBD1, but this gene call is untestable without DNA. The CDR3 is 14 residues long. From germline, CDR1 is SGHRS and CDR2 YFSETQ. CDR3 residues: CASRDGQGSNEQYF. The full variable domain, in which reference TRBV5-1 and TRBJ2-7 provide the parts outside the CDR3, is KAGVTQTPRYLIKTRGQQVTLSCSPISGHRSVSWYQQTPGQGLQFLFEYFSETQRNKGNFPGRFSGRQFSNSRSEMNVSTLELGDSALYLCASRDGQGSNEQYFGPGTRLTVT.

The J gene is TRBJ2-2, the V gene TRBV7-3; the D call from TCRdb, TRBD1, cannot be confirmed without DNA. The CDR3 is 19 amino acids. From germline, CDR1 is SGHTA and CDR2 FQGTGA. The CDR3 loop reads CASSLGPLLGGPGTGELFF.

This chain links TRBV28 with TRBJ2-3; the TRBD1 assignment by TCRdb is unverifiable without DNA. CDR1 and CDR2 from the germline V gene are MDHEN and SYDVKM. The CDR3 has 18 residues. CDR3 region: CASSSSIPGTVGSDTQYF.